The following is a T cell receptor (beta chain) sequence with its context. As yet, its antigen is unknown. The sample comes from a study of cytomegalovirus exposure and HLA in healthy donors. Study-wide results and limits: Most TCR sequences showed up rarely, but some public TCRs showed up in many donors.

The PCR contained 60 Vbeta and 13 Jbeta primers. This table comes from immunoSEQ multiplex PCR, and its TCRdb copy is limited to in-frame clones, with some not included. The sample lists 270,000 or so clones; roughly 89% were seen once. V gave up 4 bases and J gave up 3 bases, with 16 bases separating them. Germline V gene data show CDR1 as MNHEY and CDR2 as SMNVEV (reference sequence). This CDR3 comprises 15 residues. V gene TRBV27 combines with J gene TRBJ2-7; possible D gene TRBD2, 5 bases. This clonotype was sampled from a man aged 35 to 55 in good health and CMV-seropositive. Material for sequencing was PBMCs. The CDR3 DNA reads TGTGCCAGCAGTTCGACATTAACGGGGTACTACGAGCAGTACTTC. Translating it yields CASSSTLTGYYEQYF.